This T cell receptor (beta chain) is from a study of early T cells in non-severe SARS-CoV-2 infection. MiXCR was run by TCRdb on the 5' RACE reads, yielding one entry per CDR3 protein. Of approximately 32,000 distinct CDR3 sequences listed, 5% to 6.5% are singletons. Study-level points and caveats: VDJdb matching skewed toward anti-spike CD8 responses, missing private and CD4 specificities.

This clonotype was observed at least ten times. The antigen is undetermined. The clonotype was recovered from an adult who was a healthcare worker with PCR-confirmed SARS-CoV-2 infection or an uninfected control (not recorded which). Sequencing used whole blood.

The CDR3 spells CASSQEPTATSTDTQYF. The DNA for the CDR3 is TGTGCCAGCAGCCAAGAACCCACAGCCACTAGCACAGATACGCAGTATTTT. This chain links TRBV3-1 with TRBJ2-3; unclear D gene. Trimming pared 0 bases from V and 0 bases from J, leaving 13 bases between. Germline V gene lookup returns CDR1 LGHDT and CDR2 YNNKEL (reference sequence). The CDR3 length is 17 residues.